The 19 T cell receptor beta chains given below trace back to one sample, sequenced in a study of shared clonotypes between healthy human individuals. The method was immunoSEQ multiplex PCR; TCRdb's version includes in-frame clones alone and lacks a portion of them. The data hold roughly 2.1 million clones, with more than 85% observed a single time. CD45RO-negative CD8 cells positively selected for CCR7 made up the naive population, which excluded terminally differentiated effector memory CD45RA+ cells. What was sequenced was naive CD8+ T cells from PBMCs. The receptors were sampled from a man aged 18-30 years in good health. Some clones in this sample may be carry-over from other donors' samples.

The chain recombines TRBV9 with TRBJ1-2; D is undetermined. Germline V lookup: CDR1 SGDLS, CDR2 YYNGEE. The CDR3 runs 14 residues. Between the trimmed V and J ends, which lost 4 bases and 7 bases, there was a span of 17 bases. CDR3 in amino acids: CASSLGDPGGGYTF. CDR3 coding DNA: TGTGCCAGCAGCTTGGGCGACCCGGGAGGTGGCTACACCTTC. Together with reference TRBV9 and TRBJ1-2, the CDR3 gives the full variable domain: DSGVTQTPKHLITATGQRVTLRCSPRSGDLSVYWYQQSLDQGLQFLIQYYNGEERAKGNILERFSAQQFPDLHSELNLSSLELGDSALYFCASSLGDPGGGYTFGSGTRLTVV.

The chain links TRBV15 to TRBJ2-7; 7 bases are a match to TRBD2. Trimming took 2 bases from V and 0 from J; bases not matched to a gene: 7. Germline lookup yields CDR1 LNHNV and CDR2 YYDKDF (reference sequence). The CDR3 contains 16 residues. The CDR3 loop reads CATSRPPSGASYEQYF. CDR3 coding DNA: TGTGCCACCAGCAGACCCCCCAGCGGGGCCTCCTACGAGCAGTACTTC.

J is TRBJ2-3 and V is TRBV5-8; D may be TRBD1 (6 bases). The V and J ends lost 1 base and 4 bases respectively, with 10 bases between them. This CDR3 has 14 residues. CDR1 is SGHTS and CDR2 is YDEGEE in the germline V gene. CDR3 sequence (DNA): TGTGCCAGCAGCTTGATCAGGGGCGCAGATACGCAGTATTTT. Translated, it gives CASSLIRGADTQYF.

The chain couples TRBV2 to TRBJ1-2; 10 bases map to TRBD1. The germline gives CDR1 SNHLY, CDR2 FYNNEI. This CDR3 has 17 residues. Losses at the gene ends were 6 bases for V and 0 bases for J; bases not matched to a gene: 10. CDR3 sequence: CASRRILGQGPNYGYTF. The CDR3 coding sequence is TGTGCCAGCAGAAGAATATTGGGACAGGGGCCTAACTATGGCTACACCTTC.

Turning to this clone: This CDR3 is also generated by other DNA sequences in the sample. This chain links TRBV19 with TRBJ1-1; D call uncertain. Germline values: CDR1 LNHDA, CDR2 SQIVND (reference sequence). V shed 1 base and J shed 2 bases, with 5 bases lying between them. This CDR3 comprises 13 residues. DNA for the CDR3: TGTGCCAGTAGTATAGGCCAAAACACTGAAGCTTTCTTT. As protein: CASSIGQNTEAFF.

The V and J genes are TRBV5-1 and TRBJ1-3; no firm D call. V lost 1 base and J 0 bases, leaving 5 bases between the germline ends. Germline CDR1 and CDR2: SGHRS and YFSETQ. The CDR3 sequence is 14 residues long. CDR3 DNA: TGCGCCAGCAGCTTGACAGTCTCTGGAAACACCATATATTTT. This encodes CASSLTVSGNTIYF.

The CDR3 coding sequence is TGTGCCAGCAGTGAAGTGGCGTCAGGGGACCCTGAAGCTTTCTTT. Encoded protein: CASSEVASGDPEAFF. V gene TRBV2 combines with J gene TRBJ1-1; a possible D gene is TRBD1 (6 bases). The CDR3 is 15 amino acids. The V end was cut by 1 base, the J end by 6 bases, with 15 bases between. The V gene's germline CDR1 is SNHLY and CDR2 FYNNEI.

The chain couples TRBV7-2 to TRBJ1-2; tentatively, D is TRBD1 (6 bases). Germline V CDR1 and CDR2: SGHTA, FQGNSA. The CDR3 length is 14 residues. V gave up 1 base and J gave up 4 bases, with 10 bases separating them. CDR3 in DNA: TGTGCCAGCAGCTTAGGGGGGGCACTCTATGGCTACACCTTC. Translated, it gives CASSLGGALYGYTF.

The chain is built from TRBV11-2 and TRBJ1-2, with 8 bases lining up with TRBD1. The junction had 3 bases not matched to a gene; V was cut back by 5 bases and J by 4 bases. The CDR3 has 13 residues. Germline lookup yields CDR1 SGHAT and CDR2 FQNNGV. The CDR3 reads CASSGTGFYGYTF. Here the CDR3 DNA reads TGTGCCAGCAGCGGGACAGGTTTCTATGGCTACACCTTC.

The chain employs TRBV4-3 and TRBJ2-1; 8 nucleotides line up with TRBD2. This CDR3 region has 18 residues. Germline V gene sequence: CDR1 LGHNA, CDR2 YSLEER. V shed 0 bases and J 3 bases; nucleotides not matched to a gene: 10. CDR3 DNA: TGCGCCAGCAGCCAAGATTTCATAGCGGGACCCCACTACAATGAGCAGTTCTTC. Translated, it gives CASSQDFIAGPHYNEQFF.

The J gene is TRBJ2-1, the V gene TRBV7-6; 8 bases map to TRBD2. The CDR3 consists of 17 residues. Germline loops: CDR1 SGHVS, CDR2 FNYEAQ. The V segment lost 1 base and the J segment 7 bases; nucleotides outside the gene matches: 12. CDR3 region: CASSLGVAGGLWNEQFF. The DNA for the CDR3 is TGTGCCAGCAGCTTAGGTGTCGCGGGGGGTCTTTGGAATGAGCAGTTCTTC.

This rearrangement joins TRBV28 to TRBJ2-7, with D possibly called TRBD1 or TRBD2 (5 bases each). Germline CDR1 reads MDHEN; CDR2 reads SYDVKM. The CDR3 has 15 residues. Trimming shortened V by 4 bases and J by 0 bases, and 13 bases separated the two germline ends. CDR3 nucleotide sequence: TGTGCCAGCAGTTCCCGGGACGGCTACTCCTACGAGCAGTACTTC. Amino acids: CASSSRDGYSYEQYF.

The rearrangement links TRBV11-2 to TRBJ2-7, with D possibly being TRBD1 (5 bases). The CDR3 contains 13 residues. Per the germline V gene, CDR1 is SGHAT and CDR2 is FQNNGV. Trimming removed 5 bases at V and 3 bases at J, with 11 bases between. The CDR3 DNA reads TGTGCCAGCAGCCCCCAGGGTTACTACGAGCAGTACTTC. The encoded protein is CASSPQGYYEQYF.

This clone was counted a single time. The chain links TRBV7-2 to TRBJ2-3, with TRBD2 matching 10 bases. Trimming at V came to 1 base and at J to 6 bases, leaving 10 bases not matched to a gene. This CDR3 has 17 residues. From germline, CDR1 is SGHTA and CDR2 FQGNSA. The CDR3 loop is CASSLGVGLAGADTQYF. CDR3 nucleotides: TGTGCCAGCAGCTTAGGGGTAGGGCTAGCGGGAGCCGATACGCAGTATTTT.

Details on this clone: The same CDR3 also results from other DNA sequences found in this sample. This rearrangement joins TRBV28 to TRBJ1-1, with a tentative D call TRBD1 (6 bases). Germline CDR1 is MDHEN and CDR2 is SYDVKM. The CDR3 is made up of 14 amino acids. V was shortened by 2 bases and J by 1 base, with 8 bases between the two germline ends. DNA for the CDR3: TGTGCCAGCAGTTTAGGGGGCGCGAACACTGAAGCTTTCTTT. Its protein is CASSLGGANTEAFF.

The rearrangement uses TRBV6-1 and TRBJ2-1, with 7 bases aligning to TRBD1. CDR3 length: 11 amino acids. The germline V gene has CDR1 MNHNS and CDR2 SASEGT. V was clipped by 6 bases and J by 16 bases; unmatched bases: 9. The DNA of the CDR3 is TGTGCCAGCAGAGCAGGACAGGCTAATTTCTTC. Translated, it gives CASRAGQANFF.

The CDR3 here is CASIPGAYEQYF. The CDR3 DNA follows: TGTGCCAGCATACCGGGGGCGTACGAGCAGTACTTC. The V gene is TRBV2, the J gene TRBJ2-7, with D possibly being TRBD1 or TRBD2 (6 bases each). Germline V lookup: CDR1 SNHLY, CDR2 FYNNEI. Trimming took off 7 bases at V and 4 bases at J, with 11 bases between the two ends. The CDR3 contains 12 residues.

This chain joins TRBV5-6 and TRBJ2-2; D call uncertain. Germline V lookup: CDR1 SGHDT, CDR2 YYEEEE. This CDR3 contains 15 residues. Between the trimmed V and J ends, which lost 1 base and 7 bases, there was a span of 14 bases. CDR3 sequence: CASSLKVGLIGELFF. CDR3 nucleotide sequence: TGTGCCAGCAGCTTGAAAGTAGGCCTGATCGGGGAGCTGTTTTTT.

CDR3 coding DNA: TGTGCCATCAGTGAGTCCGGGGGGGGAGTTTACAATGAGCAGTTCTTC. Translation: CAISESGGGVYNEQFF. The chain is built from TRBV10-3 and TRBJ2-1; 8 bases agree with TRBD2. The length of the CDR3 is 16 residues. V dropped 0 bases and J dropped 4; count of bases not matched to a gene: 5. Germline CDR1 is ENHRY and CDR2 is SYGVKD.